The 12 T cell receptor beta chains below come from one sample, sequenced in a study of T cell changes during pregnancy in multiple sclerosis. This table comes from immunoSEQ multiplex PCR, and its TCRdb copy is limited to in-frame clones, with some not included. The sample has under 35,000 clones; less than 90% are singletons. Sequencing was performed on CD8+ T cells from peripheral blood mononuclear cells, taken before pregnancy. The receptor set was obtained from a female donor with multiple sclerosis, enrolled in a pregnancy study.

V and J are TRBV4-3 and TRBJ2-7; D is perhaps TRBD1 (6 bases). The CDR3 sequence is 16 residues long. V was shortened by 4 bases and J by 2 bases, with 18 bases between the two germline ends. Germline assignment: CDR1 LGHNA and CDR2 YSLEER. The CDR3 DNA reads as TGCGCCAGCAGCCGACTACTGGACAGTGCTACCTACGAGCAGTACTTC. It yields the protein CASSRLLDSATYEQYF.

V gene TRBV4-3 combines with J gene TRBJ2-7; possible D gene TRBD1, 6 bases. With 4 bases removed from V and 3 bases from J, the gap between germline ends came to 16 bases. CDR3 length: 15 residues. From germline, CDR1 is LGHNA and CDR2 YSLEER. CDR3 amino acids: CASSPHRVGYYEQYF. For the CDR3, the DNA is TGCGCCAGCAGCCCGCACAGGGTAGGGTACTACGAGCAGTACTTC.

This clone has a count of ten or more. This chain connects TRBV6-1 to TRBJ1-4; 9 bases align to TRBD1. This CDR3 has 15 amino acids. Germline loops: CDR1 MNHNS, CDR2 SASEGT. V shed 1 base, J shed 7 bases, and the junction held 4 bases outside the gene matches. CDR3 coding DNA: TGTGCCAGCAGTGAAGAGGACAGGGGTAGTGAAAAACTGTTTTTT. This gives the protein CASSEEDRGSEKLFF.

The rearrangement joins TRBV29-1 to TRBJ1-1; no definite D call. Trimming shortened V by 4 bases and J by 6 bases, and 9 bases separated the two germline ends. The CDR3 covers 11 residues. Per germline, CDR1 SQVTM and CDR2 ANQGSEA. The CDR3 spells CSVGRGPEAFF. The CDR3 bases are TGCAGCGTTGGACGGGGTCCTGAAGCTTTCTTT.

This chain connects TRBV27 to TRBJ2-7, with a weak D call TRBD1 (6 bases). V lost 3 bases, J lost 4 bases, and 7 bases lay in between. Germline V gives CDR1 MNHEY, CDR2 SMNVEV (reference sequence). The CDR3 spans 12 residues. The chain's CDR3 is CASSLTGYEQYF. CDR3 nucleotide sequence: TGTGCCAGCAGTTTGACAGGATACGAGCAGTACTTC.

This clone showed up just once. The chain recombines TRBV7-2 with TRBJ2-6; possibly TRBD2 for D (5 bases). Germline CDR1 SGHTA, CDR2 FQGNSA. There are 19 residues in the CDR3. Trimming shortened V by 1 base and J by 3 bases, and 19 bases separated the two germline ends. The CDR3 sequence: CASSLGGRHFIGGANVLTF. CDR3 bases: TGTGCCAGCAGCTTAGGTGGGAGACATTTTATAGGTGGGGCCAACGTCCTGACTTTC.

The chain combines TRBV7-9 with TRBJ1-1; 7 bases match TRBD1. After removal of 6 bases from V and 1 base from J, the junction contained 8 bases not matched to a gene. Germline CDR1 is SEHNR and CDR2 is FQNEAQ (reference sequence). The CDR3 spans 15 residues. CDR3 nucleotide sequence: TGTGCCAGCAGACCGAGGGGGCAGGGGAACACTGAAGCTTTCTTT. This gives the protein CASRPRGQGNTEAFF.

This clone has a handful of counts. The V and J genes are TRBV6-6 and TRBJ2-7; 9 bases line up with TRBD1. V shed 1 base and J 4 bases; nucleotides not matched to a gene: 5. The CDR3 consists of 15 residues. The germline CDR1 and CDR2 sequences are MNHNY and SVGAGI (reference sequence). CDR3 amino acids: CASSYWVGQGYEQYF. In DNA form, the CDR3 reads TGTGCCAGCAGTTACTGGGTGGGACAGGGTTACGAGCAGTACTTC.

V is TRBV19 and J is TRBJ1-1; D is unresolved. Germline V gene lookup returns CDR1 LNHDA and CDR2 SQIVND (reference sequence). The CDR3 sequence is 15 residues long. V lost 6 bases and J lost 4, with 18 bases in between. The CDR3 reads CASRSTRHSSTEAFF. For the CDR3, the DNA is TGTGCCAGTAGATCCACCAGGCACAGTAGCACTGAAGCTTTCTTT.

This rearrangement joins TRBV6-4 to TRBJ2-3; D is ambiguous. The CDR3 consists of 15 residues. Trimming took 2 bases from V and 1 from J, leaving 10 bases between them. CDR1 and CDR2 from the germline V gene are MRHNA and SNTAGT. CDR3 DNA: TGTGCCAGCAGTGACGATCCGGCGGGCACAGATACGCAGTATTTT. Its translation: CASSDDPAGTDTQYF.

The V and J genes are TRBV28 and TRBJ1-2; TRBD1 matches 7 bases. Trimming removed 4 bases from V and 5 bases from J; junction bases left unmatched: 16. The germline V gene has CDR1 MDHEN and CDR2 SYDVKM. The CDR3 extends over 17 amino acids. The CDR3 region has the DNA TGTGCCAGCAGTTCTGACAGGGAGAGACTTCGGTGGTATGGCTACACCTTC. Protein sequence: CASSSDRERLRWYGYTF.

V usage is TRBV27 and J usage is TRBJ2-7; 7 positions agree with TRBD1. Germline CDR1 is MNHEY and CDR2 is SMNVEV (reference sequence). V dropped 5 bases and J dropped 5; count of bases not matched to a gene: 12. This CDR3 region has 15 residues. CDR3 coding DNA: TGTGCCAGCAGTAGGGAAAGGGCAGGGGGAAACGAGCAGTACTTC. Its protein is CASSRERAGGNEQYF.